This T cell receptor (beta chain) was retrieved from a study of T cell responses to AZD1222 COVID-19 vaccine. Overall study results and limits: Spike-specific TCR depth and breadth grew after two AZD1222 doses. Only six or seven AZD1222 recipients were seropositive at baseline. In all cases, repertoires were sampled only after the peak T cell response.

Repertoires were generated with immunoSEQ multiplex PCR, while TCRdb's copy carries only in-frame clones and drops some. The data contain approximately 150,000 clones, about 91% of them seen just once; the ten biggest clones take up about 3.4%. This clone has just one count. Antigen: not known. The CDR3 loop spans 18 amino acids. Germline CDR1 is SGHTA and CDR2 is FQGNSA. The V gene end was trimmed by 5 bases and the J gene end by 1 base; junction bases not matched to a gene: 7. The gene calls are TRBV7-2 and TRBJ2-3, with 15 bases that match TRBD2. Source: peripheral blood, taken on day 0 of MenACWY control vaccination. This receptor was taken from an adult in good health. CDR3 amino acids: CASSPGLAGGWGTDTQYF. The CDR3 DNA sequence: TGTGCCAGCAGCCCGGGACTAGCGGGGGGCTGGGGCACAGATACGCAGTATTTT. Based on the CDR3 plus reference TRBV7-2 and TRBJ2-3, the full variable domain is GAGVSQSPSNKVTEKGKDVELRCDPISGHTALYWYRQSLGQGLEFLIYFQGNSAPDKSGLPSDRFSAERTGGSVSTLTIQRTQQEDSAVYLCASSPGLAGGWGTDTQYFGPGTRLTVL.